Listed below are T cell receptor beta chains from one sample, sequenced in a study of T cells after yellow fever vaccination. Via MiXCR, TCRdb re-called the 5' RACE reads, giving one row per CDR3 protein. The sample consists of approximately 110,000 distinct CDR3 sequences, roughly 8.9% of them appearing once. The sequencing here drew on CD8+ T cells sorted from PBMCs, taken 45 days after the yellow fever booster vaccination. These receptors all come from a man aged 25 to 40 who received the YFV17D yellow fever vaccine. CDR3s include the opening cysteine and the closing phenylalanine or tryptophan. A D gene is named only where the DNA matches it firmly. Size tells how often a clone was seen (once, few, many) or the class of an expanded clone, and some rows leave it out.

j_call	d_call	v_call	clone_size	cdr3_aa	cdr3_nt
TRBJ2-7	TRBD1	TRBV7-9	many	CASSWGQGSSYEQYF	TGTGCCAGCAGCTGGGGACAGGGGAGCTCCTACGAGCAGTACTTC
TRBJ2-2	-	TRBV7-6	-	CASSTPGGRTGELFF	TGTGCCAGCAGCACCCCGGGCGGGCGCACCGGGGAGCTGTTTTTT
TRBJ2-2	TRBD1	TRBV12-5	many	CASGDRVAGELFF	TGTGCTAGTGGGGACAGGGTTGCCGGGGAGCTGTTTTTT
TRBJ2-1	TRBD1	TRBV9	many	CASRGQGRDNEQFF	TGTGCCAGCAGAGGACAGGGGCGGGACAATGAGCAGTTCTTC
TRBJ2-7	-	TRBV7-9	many	CASSLGASGTSYEQYF	TGTGCCAGCAGCTTAGGAGCAAGCGGCACCTCCTACGAGCAGTACTTC
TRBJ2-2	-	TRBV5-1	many	CASSFDGELFF	TGCGCCAGCAGCTTCGACGGGGAGCTGTTTTTT
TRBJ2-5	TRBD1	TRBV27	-	CASSFFHRGKETQYF	TGTGCCAGCAGTTTTTTTCACAGGGGCAAAGAGACCCAGTACTTC
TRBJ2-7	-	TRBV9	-	CASSDSQGYEQYF	TGTGCCAGCAGCGACTCCCAGGGCTACGAGCAGTACTTC
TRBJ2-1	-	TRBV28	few	CASSKTAQKAQFF	TGTGCCAGCAGTAAGACAGCCCAGAAGGCGCAGTTCTTC
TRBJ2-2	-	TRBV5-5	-	CASSLSGAGGELFF	TGTGCCAGCAGCTTGTCGGGCGCGGGCGGGGAGCTGTTTTTT
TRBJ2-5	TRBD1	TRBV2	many	CASRDREETQYF	TGTGCCAGCCGGGACAGGGAAGAGACCCAGTACTTC
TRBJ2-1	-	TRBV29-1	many	CSAFVEHYNEQFF	TGCAGCGCCTTTGTGGAGCACTACAATGAGCAGTTCTTC
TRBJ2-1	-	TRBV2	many	CACSPPQASSHPDYEQFF	TGTGCCTGCAGTCCTCCTCAGGCTAGTTCGCACCCGGACTATGAGCAGTTCTTC
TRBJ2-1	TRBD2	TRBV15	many	CATPQAGGPSSYNEQFF	TGTGCCACCCCCCAAGCGGGAGGGCCCAGCTCCTACAATGAGCAGTTCTTC
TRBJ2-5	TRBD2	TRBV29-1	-	CSVGGLVLEETQYF	TGCAGCGTTGGGGGACTAGTGCTTGAGGAGACCCAGTACTTC
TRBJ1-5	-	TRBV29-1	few	CSVGGGNQPQHF	TGCAGCGTTGGGGGAGGCAATCAGCCCCAGCATTTT
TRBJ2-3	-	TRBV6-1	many	CASRLLDVEDTQYF	TGTGCCAGCAGACTCCTGGACGTGGAGGATACGCAGTATTTT
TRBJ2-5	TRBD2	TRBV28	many	CAIDSGLAGEETQYF	TGTGCCATCGATTCGGGACTAGCGGGAGAAGAGACCCAGTACTTC
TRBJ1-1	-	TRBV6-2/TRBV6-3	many	CASGGGWTEAFF	TGTGCCAGCGGCGGGGGTTGGACTGAAGCTTTCTTT
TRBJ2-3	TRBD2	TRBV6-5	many	CASSSWTRGADTQYF	TGTGCCAGCAGTTCCTGGACTAGAGGGGCAGATACGCAGTATTTT
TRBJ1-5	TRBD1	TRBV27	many	CASSPQGARQPQHF	TGTGCCAGCAGTCCCCAGGGGGCTAGGCAGCCCCAGCATTTT
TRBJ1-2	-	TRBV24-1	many	CATSDSTGKDGYTF	TGTGCCACCAGTGATTCTACAGGGAAGGATGGCTACACCTTC
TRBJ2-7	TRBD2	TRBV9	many	CASSPSGGGHEQYF	TGTGCCAGCAGCCCGAGCGGGGGCGGGCACGAGCAGTACTTC
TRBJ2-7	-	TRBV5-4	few	CASSGDAMSYEQYF	TGTGCCAGCAGCGGGGACGCGATGAGCTACGAGCAGTACTTC
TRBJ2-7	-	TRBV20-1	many	CSKGGHAYEQYF	TGCAGCAAGGGGGGACATGCCTACGAGCAGTACTTC
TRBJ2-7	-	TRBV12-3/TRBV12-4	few	CACSFVLSVRHGSYEQYF	TGTGCCTGCAGTTTTGTTCTTAGCGTTCGTCATGGCTCCTACGAGCAGTACTTC
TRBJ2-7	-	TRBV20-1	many	CSAVEETYEQYF	TGCAGTGCGGTGGAGGAGACCTACGAGCAGTACTTC
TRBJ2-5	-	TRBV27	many	CASNRQPWSPETQYF	TGTGCCAGCAACCGGCAACCGTGGTCCCCAGAGACCCAGTACTTC
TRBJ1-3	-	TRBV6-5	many	CASFRRVDSGNTIYF	TGTGCCAGCTTCCGCAGGGTAGACTCTGGAAACACCATATATTTT
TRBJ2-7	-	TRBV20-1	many	CSSKTWDTSYEQYF	TGCAGTTCAAAGACCTGGGACACCTCCTACGAGCAGTACTTC
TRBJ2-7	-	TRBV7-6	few	CASSLTLDSYEQYF	TGTGCCAGCAGCTTAACCTTGGACAGCTACGAGCAGTACTTC
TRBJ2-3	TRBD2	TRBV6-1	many	CASSRLAGGSDTQYF	TGTGCCAGCAGCCGACTAGCGGGAGGGTCAGATACGCAGTATTTT
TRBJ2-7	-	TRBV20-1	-	CSARDLGGVHSYEQYF	TGCAGTGCTAGAGATCTCGGGGGTGTCCACTCCTACGAGCAGTACTTC
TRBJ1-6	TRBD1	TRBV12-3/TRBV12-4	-	CASKAGTGNNSPLHF	TGTGCCAGCAAGGCAGGGACAGGGAATAATTCACCCCTCCACTTT
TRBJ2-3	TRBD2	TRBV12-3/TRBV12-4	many	CASSSTQLADALDTQYF	TGTGCCAGCAGTTCCACCCAACTAGCGGACGCGCTAGATACGCAGTATTTT
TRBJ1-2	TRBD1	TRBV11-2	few	CASSPGGQGGYGYTF	TGTGCCAGCAGCCCCGGCGGACAGGGTGGCTATGGCTACACCTTC
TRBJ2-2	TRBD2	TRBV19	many	CGAGANTGELFF	TGTGGCGCGGGGGCGAACACCGGGGAGCTGTTTTTT
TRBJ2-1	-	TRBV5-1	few	CASYPEIFYNEQFF	TGCGCCAGCTACCCGGAGATCTTCTACAATGAGCAGTTCTTC
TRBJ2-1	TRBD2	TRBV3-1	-	CASSLRTSPYNEQFF	TGTGCCAGCAGTCTCCGGACTAGTCCCTACAATGAGCAGTTCTTC
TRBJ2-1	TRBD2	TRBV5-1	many	CASSLVPGRAYNEQFF	TGCGCCAGCAGCTTGGTTCCCGGGAGGGCTTACAATGAGCAGTTCTTC
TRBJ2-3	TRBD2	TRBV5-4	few	CASSFELGGGGGTDTQYF	TGTGCCAGCAGCTTCGAACTAGGAGGCGGGGGTGGCACAGATACGCAGTATTTT
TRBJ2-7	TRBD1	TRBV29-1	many	CSVGQGGTSHEQYF	TGCAGCGTTGGACAGGGGGGGACTTCCCACGAGCAGTACTTC
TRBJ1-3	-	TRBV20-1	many	CSARGPQSLLSGNTIYF	TGCAGTGCTAGAGGTCCTCAAAGCCTGCTCTCTGGAAACACCATATATTTT
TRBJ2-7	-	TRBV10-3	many	CAISDDSYEQYF	TGTGCCATCAGTGACGATTCCTACGAGCAGTACTTC
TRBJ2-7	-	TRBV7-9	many	CASSPPSSYEQYF	TGTGCCAGCAGCCCCCCCAGCTCCTACGAGCAGTACTTC
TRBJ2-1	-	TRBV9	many	CASSVRGLINEQFF	TGTGCCAGCAGCGTTCGGGGACTCATCAATGAGCAGTTCTTC
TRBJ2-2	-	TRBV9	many	CASSVSAVNTGELFF	TGTGCCAGCAGCGTTTCAGCGGTCAACACCGGGGAGCTGTTTTTT
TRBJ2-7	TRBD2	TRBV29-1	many	CSVEGGGLAGSYEQYF	TGCAGCGTTGAAGGGGGCGGGCTAGCGGGCTCCTACGAGCAGTACTTC
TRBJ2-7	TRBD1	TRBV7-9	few	CASSSPTGSPYEQYF	TGTGCCAGCAGCTCGCCGACAGGGTCCCCCTACGAGCAGTACTTC
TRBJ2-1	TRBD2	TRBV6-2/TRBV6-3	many	CASSYSTSGFNNEQFF	TGTGCCAGCAGTTACTCGACTAGCGGGTTTAACAATGAGCAGTTCTTC
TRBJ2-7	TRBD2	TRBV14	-	CASSHGLDFEQYF	TGTGCCAGCAGCCACGGACTAGATTTCGAGCAGTACTTC
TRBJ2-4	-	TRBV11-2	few	CASTGQRNIQYF	TGTGCCAGCACCGGACAGCGGAACATTCAGTACTTC
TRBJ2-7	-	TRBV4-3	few	CASSQEGSYEQYF	TGCGCCAGCAGCCAAGAAGGATCCTACGAGCAGTACTTC
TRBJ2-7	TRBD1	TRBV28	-	CASNQGVSYEQYF	TGTGCCAGCAACCAGGGGGTGTCCTACGAGCAGTACTTC
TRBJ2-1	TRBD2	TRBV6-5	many	CASSYAASGSDEQFF	TGTGCCAGCAGTTACGCAGCTAGCGGGAGCGATGAGCAGTTCTTC
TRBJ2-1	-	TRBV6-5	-	CASSSLVHEQFF	TGTGCCAGCAGTTCACTAGTCCATGAGCAGTTCTTC
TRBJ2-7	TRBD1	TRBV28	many	CASSLPGDSSYEQYF	TGTGCCAGCAGTTTACCAGGGGACAGCTCCTACGAGCAGTACTTC